Each of the 10 T cell receptor beta chains below was sequenced from the same sample in a study of blood T cell repertoires in COVID-19. Using immunoSEQ multiplex PCR, the repertoire was profiled, and TCRdb retains in-frame clones only, with some absent. The sample has roughly 150,000 clones; about 86% are singletons. Sequenced material: peripheral blood. Every receptor here comes from a woman of 80 years or more with acute or convalescent COVID-19.

The rearrangement joins TRBV19 to TRBJ1-6; 8 nucleotides line up with TRBD1. V trimming: 10 bases; J trimming: 5 bases; junction bases outside the gene matches: 7. Germline values: CDR1 LNHDA, CDR2 SQIVND (reference sequence). The CDR3 is 14 residues long. This chain's CDR3 is CATTQGVDNSPLHF. The DNA for the CDR3 is TGTGCCACCACACAGGGGGTGGATAATTCACCCCTCCACTTT.

J is TRBJ2-5 and V is TRBV29-1, with 8 bases fitting TRBD1. J lost 5 bases, V lost 7 bases, and 6 bases had no gene match. The length of the CDR3 is 12 residues. Germline CDR1 reads SQVTM; CDR2 reads ANQGSEA. CDR3 DNA sequence: TGCAGCGCGAGGGGACAGGTCGAGACCCAGTACTTC. The encoded protein is CSARGQVETQYF.

The V call is TRBV6-6, the J call TRBJ2-2; D gene unclear. Germline CDR1 MNHNY, CDR2 SVGAGI (reference sequence). The CDR3 consists of 11 residues. V lost 7 bases to trimming and J lost 8 bases, with 8 bases between them. The CDR3 region is CASTVAGELFF. The CDR3 nucleotides read TGTGCCAGCACCGTAGCTGGGGAGCTGTTTTTT.

This rearrangement joins TRBV4-1 to TRBJ1-3, with 11 bases aligning to TRBD1. The CDR3 extends over 18 amino acids. Per germline, CDR1 MGHRA and CDR2 YSYEKL. V shed 0 bases and J 1 base; nucleotides not matched to a gene: 5. Written as DNA, the CDR3 is TGCGCCAGCAGCCAAGATACAGGGACAGGGGGTTCTGGAAACACCATATATTTT. Translation gives CASSQDTGTGGSGNTIYF.

This chain uses TRBV19 with TRBJ2-2; 15 bases map to TRBD2. The CDR3 length is 18 residues. The V segment lost 3 bases and the J segment 7 bases; nucleotides outside the gene matches: 9. The germline V gene encodes CDR1 LNHDA and CDR2 SQIVND (reference sequence). CDR3 sequence: CASSMFAGLAGGVGELFF. Written as DNA, the CDR3 is TGTGCCAGTAGTATGTTCGCGGGACTAGCGGGGGGCGTCGGGGAGCTGTTTTTT. Full variable domain (outside the CDR3, taken from reference TRBV19 and TRBJ2-2): DGGITQSPKYLFRKEGQNVTLSCEQNLNHDAMYWYRQDPGQGLRLIYYSQIVNDFQKGDIAEGYSVSREKKESFPLTVTSAQKNPTAFYLCASSMFAGLAGGVGELFFGEGSRLTVL.

This CDR3 is CASSASGGSYNEQFF. The DNA for the CDR3 is TGCGCCAGCAGTGCAAGCGGGGGAAGCTACAATGAGCAGTTCTTC. The chain links TRBV10-2 to TRBJ2-1; 8 bases match TRBD2. CDR1 and CDR2 (germline): WSHSY, SAAADI. The V gene end was trimmed by 4 bases and the J gene end by 3 bases; junction bases not matched to a gene: 5. The length of the CDR3 is 15 residues.

This chain links TRBV19 with TRBJ2-2; 8 nucleotides agree with TRBD2. CDR3 length: 16 residues. J was trimmed by 7 bases and V by 0 bases; bases with no gene match: 7. Germline CDR1 LNHDA, CDR2 SQIVND (reference sequence). The DNA of the CDR3 is TGTGCCAGTAGTATAGAGGACCTAGCGGGCGACGGGGAGCTGTTTTTT. Translated, it gives CASSIEDLAGDGELFF. The complete variable domain, with remaining parts taken from reference TRBV19 and TRBJ2-2, reads DGGITQSPKYLFRKEGQNVTLSCEQNLNHDAMYWYRQDPGQGLRLIYYSQIVNDFQKGDIAEGYSVSREKKESFPLTVTSAQKNPTAFYLCASSIEDLAGDGELFFGEGSRLTVL.

The rearrangement joins TRBV4-2 to TRBJ1-2; maybe TRBD1 (6 bases). The V gene's germline CDR1 is LGHNA and CDR2 YNFKEQ. There are 12 residues in the CDR3. V lost 4 bases to trimming and J lost 4 bases, with 7 bases between them. The CDR3 DNA is TGTGCCAGCAGCCGAGGGGGCTATGGCTACACCTTC. This sequence encodes CASSRGGYGYTF.

This chain links TRBV18 with TRBJ1-1; D gene uncertain. CDR1 is KGHSH, CDR2 LQKENI, per germline. V was shortened by 4 bases and J by 2 bases, with 11 bases between the two germline ends. CDR3 length equals 14 residues. The CDR3 nucleotides read TGTGCCAGCTCACTTAAAGGCGGAAACACTGAAGCTTTCTTT. Residues: CASSLKGGNTEAFF.

V is TRBV5-1 and J is TRBJ2-7, with 8 bases identical to TRBD1. V was clipped by 0 bases and J by 4 bases; unmatched bases: 6. This CDR3 region has 15 residues. The germline CDR1 and CDR2 sequences are SGHRS and YFSETQ. Written as DNA, the CDR3 is TGCGCCAGCAGCTTGGACCAGGGGGCGGCGTACGAGCAGTACTTC. This codes for CASSLDQGAAYEQYF. Using reference TRBV5-1 and TRBJ2-7 for the parts outside the CDR3, the full variable domain is KAGVTQTPRYLIKTRGQQVTLSCSPISGHRSVSWYQQTPGQGLQFLFEYFSETQRNKGNFPGRFSGRQFSNSRSEMNVSTLELGDSALYLCASSLDQGAAYEQYFGPGTRLTVT.